This T cell receptor beta chain was sequenced in a study of blood T cell repertoires in COVID-19 (dated by TCRdb to 2020 to 2022). With respect to the entire study: Samples covering the acute and convalescent phases of COVID-19 were provided by collaborators in the United States, Italy and Spain. The prospective study material was composed of cDNA or gDNA derived from T cells, B-cell-depleted T cells, or PBMCs. The dataset comprised deeply sampled blood TCRbeta repertoires from subjects exposed to, actively infected with, or recovered from COVID-19. The repertoires were released in a freely available public database intended as a resource for research on the immune response to SARS-CoV-2. Samples were obtained from the ongoing ImmuneRACE study (first 160 participants) and from over 1,000 subjects provided by 6 global collaborators. Sample metadata almost always included a de-identified subject ID, COVID-19 status, age in years and sex. Where available, HLA class I and class II types were obtained from metadata supplied by the sample provider rather than from assay-based typing. Beyond this particular receptor, the publication reports: The quantity of clinical and demographic metadata differed by source and by participant and was supplied without curation.

This clone was detected only a few times. The target of this receptor is not known. No clone much larger than this one lies a single base away; base qualities are absent. One collaborating source in Seattle enrolled patients during active infection and followed them longitudinally through the course of disease. Whole blood was collected in K2EDTA tubes by collaborating institutions according to the institutions' own protocols. For TCRbeta analysis, collaborator samples were shipped as frozen whole blood, as isolated PBMCs, or as DNA extracted from either sample type. The immunoSEQ Assay, a bias-controlled multiplex PCR, was used to amplify TCRbeta CDR3 regions from genomic DNA. The authors processed their data as follows. The number of nucleated cells in each sample was estimated from the amplification of reference gene primers within the assay. To quantify the absolute abundance of each unique TCRbeta CDR3 rearrangement, sequence reads were collapsed and filtered. For each sample, productive Simpson clonality was calculated as the square root of Simpson's diversity index across productive rearrangements. The table was pulled from immuneACCESS by TCRdb, which kept in-frame rearrangements only. Such tables lose some clones; where checked, under half of the loss comes from unresolved V genes, and the rest has no known cause. That table supplies the V and J calls and clone size; D and trimming were determined from the DNA. A total of more than 45,000 clones appear in this sample, approximately 86% of them only once. Of the sample, under 25% falls within the top ten clones.

Between the V and J ends, shortened by 6 bases and 0 bases respectively, the junction contains 15 bases. Including the terminal cysteine and phenylalanine, the CDR3 comprises 16 residues. Only the CDR3 DNA stays, 48 bases, in frame from base 1. CDR1 and CDR2, per the germline V gene, are SNHLY and FYNNEI. The chain is made from TRBV2 and TRBJ1-5, and TRBD1 may be the D gene, going by 6 matching bases. The source of this sequence is a woman aged 80 or older with COVID-19, enrolled during active disease. Sequencing was done on a sample of peripheral blood. The CDR3 protein: CASRQAGQYSNQPQHF. The bases are TGTGCCAGCAGACAAGCTGGACAGTATAGCAATCAGCCCCAGCATTTT.